This T cell receptor beta chain emerged from a study of cytomegalovirus exposure and HLA in healthy donors. PCR employed 60 Vbeta and 13 Jbeta primers. The repertoire was sequenced with immunoSEQ multiplex PCR; TCRdb's copy has only in-frame clones and lacks some. The sample carries about 160,000 clones, roughly nine tenths recorded once. Germline V gene data show CDR1 as SGHAT and CDR2 as FQNNGV. This CDR3 has 13 amino acids. The ends were cut back, 5 bases at V and 9 bases at J, with 11 bases in the middle. The chain couples TRBV11-2 to TRBJ1-6; D remains ambiguous. The sequence was obtained from a woman in her twenties or thirties in good health and CMV-seronegative. The sample consisted of PBMCs. CDR3 loop: CASSPHGVSPLHF. The CDR3 region has the DNA TGTGCCAGCAGCCCTCACGGGGTTTCACCCCTCCACTTT.